This T cell receptor (beta chain) was profiled in a study of cytomegalovirus exposure and HLA in healthy donors. V lost 0 bases and J lost 6; bases outside the gene matches: 6. Germline-derived CDR1 and CDR2 are SGHDT and YYEEEE. The CDR3 is 14 amino acids. A word on this clone: The antigen is not known.

Vbeta (60) and Jbeta (13) primers were used in the PCR. Original handling: The authors later counted 65 million to 90 million unique TCR beta chains, 9.5 million to 13 million of them shared. This table comes from immunoSEQ multiplex PCR, and its TCRdb copy is limited to in-frame clones, with some not included. Clonal size and the V and J genes are those of that table, whereas D and trimming came from the DNA. The sample contains roughly 83,000 clones, about 77% of which appear only once. Study-level points and caveats: Later analysis suggested links between common viral pathogens and several top significant clusters.

The sequencing input was PBMCs. The TCR was taken from a man between 60 and 75 years old in good health and CMV-seronegative. J is TRBJ2-7 and V is TRBV5-6; 7 bases fit TRBD2. CDR3 residues: CASSLASAGVEQYF. CDR3 DNA sequence: TGTGCCAGCAGCTTGGCCAGCGCGGGGGTCGAGCAGTACTTC.